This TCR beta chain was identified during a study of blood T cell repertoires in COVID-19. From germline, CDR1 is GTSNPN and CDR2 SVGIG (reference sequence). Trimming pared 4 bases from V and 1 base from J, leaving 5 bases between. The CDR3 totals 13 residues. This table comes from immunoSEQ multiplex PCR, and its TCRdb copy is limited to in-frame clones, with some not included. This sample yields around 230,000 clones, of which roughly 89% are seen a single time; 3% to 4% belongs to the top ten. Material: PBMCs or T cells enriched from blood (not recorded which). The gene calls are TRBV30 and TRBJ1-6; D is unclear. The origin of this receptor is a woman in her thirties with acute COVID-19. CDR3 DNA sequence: TGTGCCTGGACAGGTTCCTATAATTCACCCCTCCACTTT. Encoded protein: CAWTGSYNSPLHF.